Listed below are T cell receptor beta chains from one sample, sequenced in a study of post-analysis software for immune sequencing data. TCRdb fed the PCR reads into MiXCR, producing one record per CDR3 protein. The repertoire consists of about 770,000 distinct CDR3 sequences, with around 46% occurring once and the leading ten covering around 4.7%. Sequenced sample: blood. The receptors were gathered from a girl aged 5 to 17 with multiple sclerosis. CDR3s include the opening cysteine and the closing phenylalanine or tryptophan. The order of the fields is D gene, clone size, J gene, V gene, CDR3 length, CDR3 DNA, CDR3 protein. A D gene is named only where the DNA matches it firmly. Clone sizes are given selectively: once, few, many, or a class where the clone is expanded.

d_call: TRBD1; clone_size: NA; j_call: TRBJ2-5; v_call: TRBV29-1; cdr3_length: 15; cdr3_nt: TGCAGCGTTGAGGATCGGGACAGGGGGCAAGAGACCCAGTACTTC; cdr3_aa: CSVEDRDRGQETQYF
d_call: TRBD2; clone_size: NA; j_call: TRBJ2-1; v_call: TRBV4-1; cdr3_length: 16; cdr3_nt: TGCGCCAGCAGCCAAGATCTACTAGCGGAAGACAATGAGCAGTTCTTC; cdr3_aa: CASSQDLLAEDNEQFF
d_call: NA; clone_size: few; j_call: TRBJ2-3; v_call: TRBV29-1; cdr3_length: 13; cdr3_nt: TGCAGCGTTTCTCACGAACGGGCAGATACGCAGTATTTT; cdr3_aa: CSVSHERADTQYF
d_call: NA; clone_size: once; j_call: TRBJ2-1; v_call: TRBV7-6; cdr3_length: 15; cdr3_nt: TGTGCCAGCAGCTTAACGTTGGGCCCCCAGACTGAGCAGTTCTTC; cdr3_aa: CASSLTLGPQTEQFF
d_call: NA; clone_size: few; j_call: TRBJ2-3; v_call: TRBV7-2; cdr3_length: 14; cdr3_nt: TGTGCCAGCAGCTTAGGGGGAGGGGGAGATACGCAGTATTTT; cdr3_aa: CASSLGGGGDTQYF
d_call: NA; clone_size: NA; j_call: TRBJ1-4; v_call: TRBV6-5; cdr3_length: 14; cdr3_nt: TGTGCCAGCAGAGAAGGGGGGGCTAATGAAAAACTGTTTTTT; cdr3_aa: CASREGGANEKLFF
d_call: TRBD1; clone_size: few; j_call: TRBJ2-7; v_call: TRBV12-3/TRBV12-4; cdr3_length: 18; cdr3_nt: TGTGCCAGCAGTCCGGGACAGGGGGCTCGAGATAACTCCTACGAGCAGTACTTC; cdr3_aa: CASSPGQGARDNSYEQYF
d_call: NA; clone_size: NA; j_call: TRBJ1-1; v_call: TRBV20-1; cdr3_length: 14; cdr3_nt: TGCAGTGCTAGAGATCGACAGCTCAACACTGAAGCTTTCTTT; cdr3_aa: CSARDRQLNTEAFF
d_call: NA; clone_size: NA; j_call: TRBJ2-6; v_call: TRBV20-1; cdr3_length: 15; cdr3_nt: TGCAGTGCTAAAATCGGGGCCTCTGGGGCCAACGTCCTGACTTTC; cdr3_aa: CSAKIGASGANVLTF
d_call: NA; clone_size: NA; j_call: TRBJ1-1; v_call: TRBV29-1; cdr3_length: 15; cdr3_nt: TGCAGCGTCGCGGGCGAGAGTCACATGAACACTGAAGCTTTCTTT; cdr3_aa: CSVAGESHMNTEAFF
d_call: TRBD1; clone_size: NA; j_call: TRBJ2-3; v_call: TRBV12-3/TRBV12-4; cdr3_length: 15; cdr3_nt: TGTGCCAGCAGCTGGACAGGGGGCGCGACAGATACGCAGTATTTT; cdr3_aa: CASSWTGGATDTQYF
d_call: TRBD2; clone_size: NA; j_call: TRBJ2-3; v_call: TRBV4-2; cdr3_length: 19; cdr3_nt: TGTGCCAGCAGCCAAGCTGCTAGCGGGGGTTCGTCGTACACAGATACGCAGTATTTT; cdr3_aa: CASSQAASGGSSYTDTQYF
d_call: NA; clone_size: few; j_call: TRBJ2-4; v_call: TRBV20-1; cdr3_length: 14; cdr3_nt: TGCAGTGCAAACCTCCCAGGATTCGAAAACATTCAGTACTTC; cdr3_aa: CSANLPGFENIQYF
d_call: TRBD1; clone_size: NA; j_call: TRBJ2-3; v_call: TRBV7-2; cdr3_length: 16; cdr3_nt: TGTGCCAGCAGCTTAAAAGGCACAGGGGGCACAGATACGCAGTATTTT; cdr3_aa: CASSLKGTGGTDTQYF
d_call: NA; clone_size: NA; j_call: TRBJ2-4; v_call: TRBV14; cdr3_length: 15; cdr3_nt: TGTGCCAGCAGCCCCGAAGGGAAGGCCAAAAACATTCAGTACTTC; cdr3_aa: CASSPEGKAKNIQYF
d_call: NA; clone_size: few; j_call: TRBJ1-2; v_call: TRBV12-3/TRBV12-4; cdr3_length: 13; cdr3_nt: TGTGCCAGCAGTTTAGCCAGAGAATATGGCTACACCTTC; cdr3_aa: CASSLAREYGYTF
d_call: NA; clone_size: NA; j_call: TRBJ2-7; v_call: TRBV20-1; cdr3_length: 15; cdr3_nt: TGCAGTGCTAGAGGGGGAGGGGGTTACAACTACGAGCAGTACTTC; cdr3_aa: CSARGGGGYNYEQYF
d_call: TRBD1; clone_size: few; j_call: TRBJ2-5; v_call: TRBV7-2; cdr3_length: 15; cdr3_nt: TGTGCCAGCAGCGCCCGACAGGGGAATGGAGAGACCCAGTACTTC; cdr3_aa: CASSARQGNGETQYF
d_call: NA; clone_size: NA; j_call: TRBJ2-1; v_call: TRBV7-3; cdr3_length: 13; cdr3_nt: TGCGCCAGCAGCCGGGACGGCCCCAATGAGCAGTTCTTC; cdr3_aa: CASSRDGPNEQFF
d_call: NA; clone_size: few; j_call: TRBJ1-2; v_call: TRBV7-6; cdr3_length: 13; cdr3_nt: TGTGCCAGCAGCTTTGGGCAGGAGTATGGCTACACCTTC; cdr3_aa: CASSFGQEYGYTF
d_call: TRBD2; clone_size: few; j_call: TRBJ2-1; v_call: TRBV27; cdr3_length: 12; cdr3_nt: TGTGCCAGCAGTCCCCAGCGGGGCGAGCAGTTCTTC; cdr3_aa: CASSPQRGEQFF
d_call: NA; clone_size: NA; j_call: TRBJ1-3; v_call: TRBV20-1; cdr3_length: 17; cdr3_nt: TGCAGTGCTAGAGATGAAAGGAAAATGGGCCCTGGAAACACCATATATTTT; cdr3_aa: CSARDERKMGPGNTIYF
d_call: TRBD1; clone_size: NA; j_call: TRBJ2-3; v_call: TRBV19; cdr3_length: 14; cdr3_nt: TGTGCCAGTAGGGAACAGGGGGCGCGTGATACGCAGTATTTT; cdr3_aa: CASREQGARDTQYF
d_call: NA; clone_size: NA; j_call: TRBJ2-4; v_call: TRBV12-3/TRBV12-4; cdr3_length: 14; cdr3_nt: TGTGCCAGCAGTCGAGTCGGAGCCAAAAACATTCAGTACTTC; cdr3_aa: CASSRVGAKNIQYF
d_call: NA; clone_size: few; j_call: TRBJ2-7; v_call: TRBV29-1; cdr3_length: 12; cdr3_nt: TGCAGCGTTAGGGGGGGTTTGGACGAGCAGTACTTC; cdr3_aa: CSVRGGLDEQYF
d_call: TRBD1; clone_size: few; j_call: TRBJ2-7; v_call: TRBV7-6; cdr3_length: 15; cdr3_nt: TGTGCCAGCAGCTTATACGACGACAGGGCCTACGAGCAGTACTTC; cdr3_aa: CASSLYDDRAYEQYF
d_call: TRBD1; clone_size: NA; j_call: TRBJ2-3; v_call: TRBV5-1; cdr3_length: 15; cdr3_nt: TGTGCCAGCAGCTTAGAAGGACAGGGCACAGATACGCAGTATTTT; cdr3_aa: CASSLEGQGTDTQYF
d_call: NA; clone_size: few; j_call: TRBJ1-2; v_call: TRBV12-3/TRBV12-4; cdr3_length: 15; cdr3_nt: TGTGCCAGCAGTCCTCCTGGGTCCTTCTTGTATGGCTACACCTTC; cdr3_aa: CASSPPGSFLYGYTF
d_call: NA; clone_size: NA; j_call: TRBJ2-3; v_call: TRBV20-1; cdr3_length: 13; cdr3_nt: TGCATGACCGGGACCAGCCAGTCAAATACGCAGTATTTT; cdr3_aa: CMTGTSQSNTQYF
d_call: NA; clone_size: NA; j_call: TRBJ1-1; v_call: TRBV7-6; cdr3_length: 14; cdr3_nt: TGTGCCAGCAGCTCCCTGGAGGTAGACACGGAAGCTTTCTTT; cdr3_aa: CASSSLEVDTEAFF
d_call: NA; clone_size: NA; j_call: TRBJ2-1; v_call: TRBV12-3/TRBV12-4; cdr3_length: 13; cdr3_nt: TGTGCCAGCACCTTCGGACCATACAATGAGCAGTTCTTC; cdr3_aa: CASTFGPYNEQFF
d_call: TRBD2; clone_size: few; j_call: TRBJ2-7; v_call: TRBV11-2; cdr3_length: 17; cdr3_nt: TGTGCCAGCAGCTTATTTCCAGAAGCGGGATCCCCCTACGAGCAGTACTTC; cdr3_aa: CASSLFPEAGSPYEQYF
d_call: TRBD2; clone_size: few; j_call: TRBJ2-3; v_call: TRBV6-4; cdr3_length: 13; cdr3_nt: TGTGCCAGCAGTGACTCGTGGGGGGGTACGCAGTATTTT; cdr3_aa: CASSDSWGGTQYF
d_call: TRBD2; clone_size: NA; j_call: TRBJ2-7; v_call: TRBV20-1; cdr3_length: 15; cdr3_nt: TGCAGTGCCCCTGACGCGGGGGGGGCCTCCTACGAGCAGTACTTC; cdr3_aa: CSAPDAGGASYEQYF
d_call: NA; clone_size: NA; j_call: TRBJ1-2; v_call: TRBV27; cdr3_length: 18; cdr3_nt: TGTGCCAGCAGTTTATCTTATTCGCAGGGGACAACTAACTATGGCTACACCTTC; cdr3_aa: CASSLSYSQGTTNYGYTF
d_call: NA; clone_size: NA; j_call: TRBJ1-5; v_call: TRBV7-9; cdr3_length: 12; cdr3_nt: TGTGCCAGCAGCAACGGGCCACAGCCCCAGCATTTT; cdr3_aa: CASSNGPQPQHF
d_call: NA; clone_size: NA; j_call: TRBJ2-7; v_call: TRBV27; cdr3_length: 18; cdr3_nt: TGTGCCAGCAGTTCTCTTAAAGGGATCAGGGTAACGTTCGACGAGCAGTACTTC; cdr3_aa: CASSSLKGIRVTFDEQYF
d_call: TRBD2; clone_size: few; j_call: TRBJ2-3; v_call: TRBV20-1; cdr3_length: 14; cdr3_nt: TGCAGTGCCCGCCAGGCGGGAGCTACAGATACGCAGTATTTT; cdr3_aa: CSARQAGATDTQYF
d_call: NA; clone_size: NA; j_call: TRBJ2-6; v_call: TRBV7-2; cdr3_length: 16; cdr3_nt: TGTGCCAGCAGCCCCCGGCTCGTCCCTGGGGCCAACGTCCTGACTTTC; cdr3_aa: CASSPRLVPGANVLTF
d_call: NA; clone_size: NA; j_call: TRBJ2-1; v_call: TRBV7-2; cdr3_length: 16; cdr3_nt: TGTGCCAGCAGCTTAGCGGGCCGCTCCTCCTACAATGAGCAGTTCTTC; cdr3_aa: CASSLAGRSSYNEQFF